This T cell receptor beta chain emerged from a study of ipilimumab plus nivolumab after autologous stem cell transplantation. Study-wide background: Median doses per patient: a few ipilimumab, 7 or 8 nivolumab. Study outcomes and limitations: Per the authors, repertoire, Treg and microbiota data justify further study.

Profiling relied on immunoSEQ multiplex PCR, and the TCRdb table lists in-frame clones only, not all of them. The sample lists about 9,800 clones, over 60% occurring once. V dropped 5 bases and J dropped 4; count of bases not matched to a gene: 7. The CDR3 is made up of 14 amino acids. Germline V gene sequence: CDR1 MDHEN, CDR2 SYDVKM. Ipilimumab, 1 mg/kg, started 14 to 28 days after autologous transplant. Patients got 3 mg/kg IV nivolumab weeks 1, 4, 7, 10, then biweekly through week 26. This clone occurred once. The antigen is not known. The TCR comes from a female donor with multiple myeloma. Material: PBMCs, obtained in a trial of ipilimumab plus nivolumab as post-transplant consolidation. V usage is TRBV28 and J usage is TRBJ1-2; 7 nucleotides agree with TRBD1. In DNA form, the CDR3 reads TGTGCCAGCAGTCCAGGACAGGAGCCCTATGGCTACACCTTC. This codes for CASSPGQEPYGYTF.